These T cell receptor beta chains were read from a single sample in a study of T cell repertoires in cytomegalovirus infection. These receptors are not linked to any known antigen. TCRdb re-derived calls from the reads in MiXCR, one entry per CDR3 protein. Here the sample spans hundreds of thousands of distinct CDR3 sequences, roughly a third being singletons. Sequencing was performed on cultured PBMCs, taken from culture after CMV antigen stimulation. All receptors come from a human donor in good health (CMV status not recorded). Some clones in this sample may be carry-over from other donors' samples. Both conserved end residues are part of each CDR3.

j_call v_call cdr3_aa
TRBJ2-5 TRBV10-3 CAISPGGGSAQYF
TRBJ2-2 TRBV4-1 CASSPRGLTGELFF
TRBJ1-1 TRBV7-2 CASSSRRSRLNTEAFF
TRBJ1-5 TRBV19 CAAGRDRALNQPQHF
TRBJ2-5 TRBV12-5 CASGLPRDGEETQYF
TRBJ2-7 TRBV2 CASTQTGTAYEQYF
TRBJ2-7 TRBV7-2 CASSLRQGVNEQYF
TRBJ2-3 TRBV7-2 CASSLGTTGGATDTQYF
TRBJ2-5 TRBV4-3 CASSQGRVSNYQETQYF
TRBJ2-5 TRBV20-1 CSATGTGGRETQYF
TRBJ2-1 TRBV7-6 CASSPSPLYNEQFF
TRBJ1-3 TRBV7-2 CASSSKLQGGNTIYF
TRBJ1-2 TRBV19 CASGPVEGQTFNYGYTF
TRBJ2-7 TRBV16 CASSQPGTNTYEQYF
TRBJ1-2 TRBV7-9 CASRPYSDRANYGYTF
TRBJ2-1 TRBV18 CASSIGVIAGPQEQFF
TRBJ2-3 TRBV7-3 CASSSRRVAGLGTDTQYF
TRBJ1-4 TRBV6-6 CASSRPDNEKLFF
TRBJ1-1 TRBV20-1 CSAIKGTAGLAEAFF
TRBJ1-2 TRBV7-2 CASSYSTALDYGYTF
TRBJ2-7 TRBV12-3/TRBV12-4 CASSLRGGRYEQYF
TRBJ2-7 TRBV7-8 CASRTGGIRGEQYF
TRBJ1-5 TRBV6-1 CASSYGQGRQPQHF
TRBJ1-5 TRBV7-8 CASSLAHGNHVSNQPQHF
TRBJ1-1 TRBV19 CASSPDPGLNTEAFF
TRBJ1-2 TRBV2 CASMRGWNYGYTF
TRBJ1-4 TRBV20-1 CCLRGGEEKLFF
TRBJ2-7 TRBV10-3 CAINDGTGGSEQYF
TRBJ2-1 TRBV6-1 CASSKRGASYNEQFF
TRBJ2-7 TRBV27 CASSDRDKTTEQYF
TRBJ1-1 TRBV6-2/TRBV6-3 CASSLSATGVGNTEAFF
TRBJ1-4 TRBV7-2 CASSEDRGRPEKLFF
TRBJ2-7 TRBV19 CASFGSGTPKIYEQYF
TRBJ2-3 TRBV12-5 CASGSGLAGGHTDTQYF
TRBJ2-5 TRBV12-3/TRBV12-4 CASSLDSLGGETQYF
TRBJ1-2 TRBV6-8 CASSYLTGEDGYTF
TRBJ2-3 TRBV29-1 CSDSRVPGTDTQYF
TRBJ2-7 TRBV10-3 CAISGSLNRGRPYEQYF
TRBJ1-1 TRBV10-3 CAIRQGGTSGRTEAFF
TRBJ1-5 TRBV7-9 CASSSSAYSNQPQHF
TRBJ2-6 TRBV24-1 CATGQPGANVLTF
TRBJ2-1 TRBV7-2 CASSRDSEQFF
TRBJ2-5 TRBV25-1 CASAETDRGQETQYF
TRBJ1-1 TRBV7-9 CASSSWDRRGEAFF
TRBJ2-5 TRBV7-2 CASSPSGGYLETQYF
TRBJ1-5 TRBV10-3 CAISESGGTQPQHF
TRBJ2-5 TRBV7-2 CASSLGGTSGAQETQYF
TRBJ1-1 TRBV7-9 CASRSLGDTEAFF
TRBJ1-1 TRBV7-6 CASSSQGGGWRNTEAFF
TRBJ2-7 TRBV7-8 CASSLVSTTSYEQYF